This T cell receptor beta chain was profiled in a study of T-cell memory formation after mild COVID-19. Overall study findings and caveats: Day 15 to 85 contracting clones showed balanced CD4/CD8; later expanders leaned CD4+. Mainly CM and EM harbored the contracting CD4+ clones; mainly EMRA harbored the CD8+ ones. Researchers could not confirm that second-wave clones peaking on day 37 targeted SARS-CoV-2.

TCRdb independently ran MiXCR on the 5' RACE reads; one entry per CDR3 protein. The sample yields around 200,000 distinct CDR3 sequences, under 12% seen once. There are 14 residues in the CDR3. CDR1 SEHNR and CDR2 FQNEAQ come from the germline V gene (reference sequence). Trimming pared 5 bases from V and 1 base from J, leaving 11 bases between. Notes on this clonotype: The antigen is unknown.

This receptor was identified in a man aged 18 to 30 who had mild COVID-19 (a few samples of this study predate the infection). Cell type and time point are not known. The specimen was PBMCs or a T cell subset sorted from them (not recorded which). The chain carries TRBV7-9 and TRBJ2-5; D might be TRBD1 or TRBD2, each matching 5 bases. As DNA, the CDR3 is TGTGCCAGCAGCAAGGGACCGTCCCAAGAGACCCAGTACTTC. Its protein is CASSKGPSQETQYF.